The count of the clone carrying this T cell receptor (beta chain) is one. This specimen belongs to a study of blood T cell repertoires in COVID-19. Using immunoSEQ multiplex PCR, the repertoire was profiled, and TCRdb retains in-frame clones only, with some absent. The sample carries around 250,000 clones, roughly 86% recorded once. The CDR3 covers 14 residues. Deletions cut 6 bases from V and 3 bases from J, with 14 bases between. Germline V gene data show CDR1 as LNHDA and CDR2 as SQIVND (reference sequence). This clonotype originated in a man aged 40-49 years with active or convalescent COVID-19. The sample was peripheral blood. The chain carries TRBV19 and TRBJ1-2; no firm D call. The CDR3 loop reads CASSPMSGYYGYTF. CDR3 nucleotide sequence: TGTGCCAGTAGCCCGATGTCAGGCTACTATGGCTACACCTTC.